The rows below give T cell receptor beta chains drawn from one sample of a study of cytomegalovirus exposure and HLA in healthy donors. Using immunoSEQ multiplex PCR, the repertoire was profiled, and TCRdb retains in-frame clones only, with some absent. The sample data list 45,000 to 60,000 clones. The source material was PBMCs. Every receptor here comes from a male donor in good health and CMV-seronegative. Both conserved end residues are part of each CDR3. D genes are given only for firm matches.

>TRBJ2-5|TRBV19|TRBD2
CASSTTGTSFRRGETQYF
TGTGCCAGTAGTACTACCGGGACTAGCTTTAGGCGCGGGGAGACCCAGTACTTC
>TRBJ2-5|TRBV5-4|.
CASSSREPYQETQYF
TGTGCCAGCAGCTCCAGGGAACCGTACCAAGAGACCCAGTACTTC
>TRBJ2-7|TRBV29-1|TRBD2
CSVGTSGGYEQYF
TGCAGCGTCGGGACTAGCGGGGGCTACGAGCAGTACTTC
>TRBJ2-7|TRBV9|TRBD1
CASSVGQGDEQYF
TGTGCCAGCAGCGTGGGACAGGGGGACGAGCAGTACTTC
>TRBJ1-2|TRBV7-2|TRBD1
CASSSGGGQNLGYTF
TGTGCCAGCAGCTCCGGGGGGGGACAGAACCTTGGCTACACCTTC
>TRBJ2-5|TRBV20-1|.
CSARDLRSQYF
TGCAGTGCTAGAGATCTACGGAGCCAGTACTTC
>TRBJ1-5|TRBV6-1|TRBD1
CASSEGQGADQPQHF
TGTGCCAGCAGTGAGGGGCAGGGGGCTGATCAGCCCCAGCATTTT
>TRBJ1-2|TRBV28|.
CASSLSTNYGYTF
TGTGCCAGCAGTTTAAGCACTAACTATGGCTACACCTTC
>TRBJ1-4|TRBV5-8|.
CASSLRQATNEKLFF
TGTGCCAGCAGCTTAAGACAGGCAACTAATGAAAAACTGTTTTTT
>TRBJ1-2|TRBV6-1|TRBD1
CAIPLGQGLYGYTF
TGTGCCATCCCCCTAGGACAGGGGTTGTATGGCTACACCTTC
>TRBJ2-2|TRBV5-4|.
CASSLKSVGELFF
TGTGCCAGCAGCTTGAAGTCGGTCGGGGAGCTGTTTTTT
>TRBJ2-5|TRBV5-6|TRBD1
CASSLIFGQGEETQYF
TGTGCCAGCAGCTTGATTTTTGGACAGGGGGAAGAGACCCAGTACTTC